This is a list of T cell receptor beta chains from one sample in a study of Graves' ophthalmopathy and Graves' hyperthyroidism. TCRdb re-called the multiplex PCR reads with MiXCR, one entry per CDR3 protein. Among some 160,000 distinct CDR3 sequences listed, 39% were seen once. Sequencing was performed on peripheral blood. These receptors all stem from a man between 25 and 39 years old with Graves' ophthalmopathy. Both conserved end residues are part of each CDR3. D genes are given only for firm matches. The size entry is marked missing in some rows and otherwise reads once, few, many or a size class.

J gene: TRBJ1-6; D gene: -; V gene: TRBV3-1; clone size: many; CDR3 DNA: TGTGCCAGCAGCCAAGAAGGGGCCGATAATTCACCCCTCCACTTT; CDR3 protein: CASSQEGADNSPLHF
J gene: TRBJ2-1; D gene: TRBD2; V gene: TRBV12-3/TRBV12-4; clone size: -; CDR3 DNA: TGTGCCAGCAGGAACGGACTAGCGGGTTACAATGAGCAGTTCTTC; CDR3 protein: CASRNGLAGYNEQFF
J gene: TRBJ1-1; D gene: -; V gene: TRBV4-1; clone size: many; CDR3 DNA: TGCGCCAGCAGGCAAGGGTGGGGGAACACTGAAGCTTTCTTT; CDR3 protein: CASRQGWGNTEAFF
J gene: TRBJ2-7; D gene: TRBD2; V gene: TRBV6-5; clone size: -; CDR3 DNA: TGTGCCAGCAGTTACTCGGCTAGCGGGACCTCCTACGAGCAGTACTTC; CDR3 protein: CASSYSASGTSYEQYF
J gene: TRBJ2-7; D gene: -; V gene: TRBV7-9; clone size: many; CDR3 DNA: TGTGCCACCAGCTCAAGCCCAATAGAAAGGCAGTACTTC; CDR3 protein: CATSSSPIERQYF
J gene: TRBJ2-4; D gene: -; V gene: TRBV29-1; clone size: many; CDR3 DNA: TGCAGCGTTGAGGTAGATAGCAACATTCAGTACTTC; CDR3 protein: CSVEVDSNIQYF
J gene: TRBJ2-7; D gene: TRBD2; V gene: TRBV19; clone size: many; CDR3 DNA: TGTGCCAGTAGTACCACAGCGGGACCCTACGAGCAGTACTTC; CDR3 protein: CASSTTAGPYEQYF
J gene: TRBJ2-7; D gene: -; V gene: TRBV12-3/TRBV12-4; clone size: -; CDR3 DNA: TGTGCCAGCAGCATTCGGGGGTTTGTGGACGAGCAGTACTTC; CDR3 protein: CASSIRGFVDEQYF
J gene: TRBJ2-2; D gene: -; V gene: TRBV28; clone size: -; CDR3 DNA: TGTGCCAGCAGAGAAAGCGGGGAGCTGTTTTTT; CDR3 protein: CASRESGELFF
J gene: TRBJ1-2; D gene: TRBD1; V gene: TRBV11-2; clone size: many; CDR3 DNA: TGTGCCAGCAGTAGGGGGGGACAGAACTATGGCTACACCTTC; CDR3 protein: CASSRGGQNYGYTF
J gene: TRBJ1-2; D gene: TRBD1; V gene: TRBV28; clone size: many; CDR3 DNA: TGTGCCAGCAGCTTGGGACAGGCCTATGGCTACACCTTC; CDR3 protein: CASSLGQAYGYTF
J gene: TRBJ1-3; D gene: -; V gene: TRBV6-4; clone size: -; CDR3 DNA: TGTGCCAGCAGCGGGTCTGTAGATGGAAACACCATATATTTT; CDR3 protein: CASSGSVDGNTIYF
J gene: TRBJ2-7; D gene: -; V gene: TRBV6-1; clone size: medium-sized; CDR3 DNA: TGTGCCAGCAGTGAAGAAGATAGCGGCTCCTACGAGCAGTACTTC; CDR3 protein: CASSEEDSGSYEQYF
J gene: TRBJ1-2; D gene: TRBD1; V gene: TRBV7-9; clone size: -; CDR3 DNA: TGTGCCAGCAGCTTAGCAGGGGACAGGACTAATGGCTACACCTTC; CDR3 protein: CASSLAGDRTNGYTF
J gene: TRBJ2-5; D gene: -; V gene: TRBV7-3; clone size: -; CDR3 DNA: TGTGCCAGCAGCTTCGGTAACCCCGTCACCCAGGAGACCCAGTACTTC; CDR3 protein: CASSFGNPVTQETQYF
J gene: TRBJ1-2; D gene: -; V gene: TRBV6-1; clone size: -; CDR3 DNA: TGTGCCAGCAGCGCAGGTCCAACCTTCTATGGCTACACCTTC; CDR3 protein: CASSAGPTFYGYTF
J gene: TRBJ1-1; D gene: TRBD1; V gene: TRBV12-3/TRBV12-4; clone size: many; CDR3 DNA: TGTGCCAGCAGTTTGGGGACAGGGGGGAACACTGAAGCTTTCTTT; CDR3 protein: CASSLGTGGNTEAFF
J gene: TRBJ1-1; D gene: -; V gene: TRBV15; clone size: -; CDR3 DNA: TGTGCCACCAGCCCAGAGGGCAACACTGAAGCTTTCTTT; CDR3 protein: CATSPEGNTEAFF
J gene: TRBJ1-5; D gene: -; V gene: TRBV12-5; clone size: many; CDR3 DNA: TGTGCTAGTGGTTTGGTAGTAGGAGGACAGTACAATCAGCCCCAGCATTTT; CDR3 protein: CASGLVVGGQYNQPQHF
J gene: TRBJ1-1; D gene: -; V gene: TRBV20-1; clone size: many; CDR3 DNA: TGCAGTGCTAGGACACGTTATGAAGCTTTCTTT; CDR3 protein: CSARTRYEAFF
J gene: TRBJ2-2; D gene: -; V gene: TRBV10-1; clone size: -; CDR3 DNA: TGCGCCAGCAGTGAGCGGGGGCTGGGCGGGGAGCTGTTTTTT; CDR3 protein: CASSERGLGGELFF
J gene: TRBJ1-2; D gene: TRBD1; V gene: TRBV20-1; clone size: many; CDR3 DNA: TGCAGTGCTAGAGAAGTTAGGGGGCACTATGGCTACACCTTC; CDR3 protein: CSAREVRGHYGYTF
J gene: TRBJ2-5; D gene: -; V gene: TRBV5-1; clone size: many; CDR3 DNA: TGCGCCAGCAGCCCTGGAGGGACAGTGCAAGAGACCCAGTACTTC; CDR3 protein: CASSPGGTVQETQYF
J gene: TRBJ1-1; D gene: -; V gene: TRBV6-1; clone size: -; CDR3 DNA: TGTGCCAGCAGTGACAGGGGAAGCACTGAAGCTTTCTTT; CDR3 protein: CASSDRGSTEAFF
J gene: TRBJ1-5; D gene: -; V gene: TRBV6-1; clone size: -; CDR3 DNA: TGTGCCAGCAGTAGCACAGCGGCGGGCAATCAGCCCCAGCATTTT; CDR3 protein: CASSSTAAGNQPQHF
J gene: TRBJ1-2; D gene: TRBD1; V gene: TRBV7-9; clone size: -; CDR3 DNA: TGTGCCAGCAGCCTACAGGGGGGGGACTATGGCTACACCTTC; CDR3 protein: CASSLQGGDYGYTF
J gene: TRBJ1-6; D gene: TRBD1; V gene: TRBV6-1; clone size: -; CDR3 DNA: TGTGCCAGCAAATGGACAGGCCCCAACTCACCCCTCCACTTT; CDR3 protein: CASKWTGPNSPLHF
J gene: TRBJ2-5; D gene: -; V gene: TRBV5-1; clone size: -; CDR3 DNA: TGCGCCAGCAGCTTGGGGCACCCTCGGGAGACCCAGTACTTC; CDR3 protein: CASSLGHPRETQYF
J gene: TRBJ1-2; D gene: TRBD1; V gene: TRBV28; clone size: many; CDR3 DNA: TGTGCCAGCAGGATCTACCGACAGGGCGCTAACTATGGCTACACCTTC; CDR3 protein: CASRIYRQGANYGYTF
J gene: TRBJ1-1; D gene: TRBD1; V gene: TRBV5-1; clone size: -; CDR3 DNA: TGCGCCAGCAGCTTGGGACAGGGCTTTCTGAACACTGAAGCTTTCTTT; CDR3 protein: CASSLGQGFLNTEAFF
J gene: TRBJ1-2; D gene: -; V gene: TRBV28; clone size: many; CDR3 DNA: TGTGCCAGCAGTTTATTTCCAGGGACTAACTATGGCTACACCTTC; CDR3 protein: CASSLFPGTNYGYTF
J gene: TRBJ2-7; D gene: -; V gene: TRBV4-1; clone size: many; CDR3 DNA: TGCGCCAGCAGCCAAGGGACCACGCAGACCTACGAGCAGTACTTC; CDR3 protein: CASSQGTTQTYEQYF
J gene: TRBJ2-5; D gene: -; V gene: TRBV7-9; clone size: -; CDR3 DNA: TGTGCCAGCAGATCGATGCTCGGACAGAAGCAAGAGACCCAGTACTTC; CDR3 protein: CASRSMLGQKQETQYF
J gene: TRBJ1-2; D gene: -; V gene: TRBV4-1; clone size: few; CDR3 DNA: TGCGCCAGCAGCCGTGAGAGCACTAACTATGGCTACACCTTC; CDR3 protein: CASSRESTNYGYTF
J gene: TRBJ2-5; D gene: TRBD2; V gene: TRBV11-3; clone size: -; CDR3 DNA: TGTGCCAGCAGCTTAGGAGGGATTGGGGGCCGAGCGGGAGAAGGGCGGCTTCAAGAGACCCAGTACTTC; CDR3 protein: CASSLGGIGGRAGEGRLQETQYF
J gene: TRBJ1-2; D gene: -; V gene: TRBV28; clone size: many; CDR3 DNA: TGTGCCGGCGGGGGTAACTATGGCTACACCTTC; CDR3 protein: CAGGGNYGYTF